The 31 T cell receptor beta chains below all came from one sample that was sequenced in a study of cytomegalovirus exposure and HLA in healthy donors. With 60 Vbeta and 13 Jbeta primers, the PCR was carried out. Libraries were prepared by immunoSEQ multiplex PCR; TCRdb keeps only in-frame clonotypes and omits some of them. Found here are more than 150,000 clones, roughly 77% of them singletons; the top ten hold 1.5% to 2%. Input material: PBMCs. Source of these receptors: a woman aged 25-40 years in good health and CMV-seronegative.

This clone was recorded a few times. The gene calls are TRBV30 and TRBJ2-3; 8 positions agree with TRBD2. The trim removed 5 bases at V and 0 bases at J, leaving 4 bases unmatched. The CDR3 extends over 14 amino acids. Germline CDR1 is GTSNPN and CDR2 is SVGIG (reference sequence). The CDR3 DNA sequence: TGTGCCTGGGGAAGCGGGGGAAGCACAGATACGCAGTATTTT. It codes for CAWGSGGSTDTQYF.

This clone was recorded a few times. V is TRBV5-1 and J is TRBJ1-1, with 7 bases matching TRBD1. Germline CDR1 is SGHRS and CDR2 is YFSETQ. This CDR3 spans 12 amino acids. Trimming cost V 5 bases and J 3 bases; bases outside gene matches: 1. This CDR3 reads CASSQGDTEAFF. The CDR3 DNA sequence: TGCGCCAGCAGTCAGGGGGACACTGAAGCTTTCTTT.

This clone came up a few times. The rearrangement uses TRBV29-1 and TRBJ2-7; no definite D call. The germline V gene encodes CDR1 SQVTM and CDR2 ANQGSEA. The CDR3 spans 13 residues. V gave up 4 bases and J gave up 4 bases, with 14 bases separating them. Written as DNA, the CDR3 is TGCAGCGTTGGAGGCAGTAGTAGGTACGAGCAGTACTTC. Its translation is CSVGGSSRYEQYF.

The CDR3 DNA follows: TGTGCCAGCAGCCGCACGACAGGGGAAGATCGGTATGGCTACACCTTC. This codes for CASSRTTGEDRYGYTF. V gene TRBV7-9 combines with J gene TRBJ1-2, with 8 bases that match TRBD1. Germline CDR1 SEHNR, CDR2 FQNEAQ (reference sequence). The CDR3 covers 16 residues. The trim removed 5 bases at V and 5 bases at J, leaving 13 bases unmatched.

This chain uses TRBV9 with TRBJ1-2; D gene uncertain. The CDR3 is made up of 13 amino acids. With 0 bases removed from V and 7 bases from J, the gap between germline ends came to 10 bases. CDR1 and CDR2 from the germline V gene are SGDLS and YYNGEE. The CDR3 coding sequence is TGTGCCAGCAGCGTAGCTCACCAGGCTGGCTACACCTTC. Translated: CASSVAHQAGYTF.

This rearrangement joins TRBV7-8 to TRBJ2-5; 10 bases match TRBD1. There are 16 residues in the CDR3. Germline values: CDR1 SGHVS, CDR2 FQNEAQ. After removal of 3 bases from V and 3 bases from J, the junction contained 7 bases not matched to a gene. Written as DNA, the CDR3 is TGTGCCAGCAGCTTTTTTGACAGGGGGCTTGAAGAGACCCAGTACTTC. Translating gives CASSFFDRGLEETQYF.

The V and J genes are TRBV2 and TRBJ2-5, with D perhaps TRBD2 (6 bases). The V and J ends lost 6 bases and 2 bases respectively, with 13 bases between them. Germline-derived CDR1 and CDR2 are SNHLY and FYNNEI. This CDR3 has 14 residues. The chain's CDR3 is CASSVGGDQETQYF. CDR3 nucleotide sequence: TGTGCCAGCAGCGTCGGGGGTGATCAAGAGACCCAGTACTTC.

The chain carries TRBV19 and TRBJ2-1; 10 bases line up with TRBD1. V trimming: 6 bases; J trimming: 7 bases; junction bases outside the gene matches: 9. The CDR3 is 15 residues long. The V gene's germline CDR1 is LNHDA and CDR2 SQIVND (reference sequence). CDR3 in DNA: TGTGCCAGTAGCCGGACAGGGGGTTTTTTTAATGAGCAGTTCTTC. Translation gives CASSRTGGFFNEQFF.

The chain couples TRBV6-6 to TRBJ2-7; D possibly corresponds to TRBD2 (5 bases). The CDR3 spans 13 residues. The V gene lost 5 bases and the J gene lost 2 bases, with 10 bases spanning the gap. Germline assignment: CDR1 MNHNY and CDR2 SVGAGI (reference sequence). CDR3 in DNA: TGTGCCAGCAGTACCGGGGTTGCCTACGAGCAGTACTTC. This encodes CASSTGVAYEQYF.

The V gene is TRBV2, the J gene TRBJ2-1; D is perhaps TRBD1 (6 bases). The V gene lost 6 bases and the J gene lost 1 base, with 13 bases spanning the gap. Germline CDR1 and CDR2: SNHLY and FYNNEI. The CDR3 spans 15 residues. The CDR3 sequence: CASSKQGPSYNEQFF. In DNA form, the CDR3 reads TGTGCCAGCAGCAAACAGGGCCCTTCCTACAATGAGCAGTTCTTC.

This clone has just a few counts. This chain uses TRBV6-4 with TRBJ1-2; 8 nucleotides align to TRBD1. Germline loops: CDR1 MRHNA, CDR2 SNTAGT. The CDR3 has 13 amino acids. Trimming removed 4 bases from V and 8 bases from J; junction bases left unmatched: 6. CDR3 region: CASSAGQAAGYTF. In DNA, the CDR3 is TGTGCCAGCAGTGCGGGACAGGCGGCGGGCTACACCTTC.

The chain employs TRBV7-2 and TRBJ2-2; 7 nucleotides align to TRBD2. The CDR3 is made up of 15 amino acids. Germline values: CDR1 SGHTA, CDR2 FQGNSA. Unmatched junction bases numbered 2, after V lost 3 bases and J lost 1 base. The chain's CDR3 is CASSFLAGNTGELFF. The CDR3 nucleotides are TGTGCCAGCAGCTTTTTAGCGGGGAACACCGGGGAGCTGTTTTTT.

Only a few counts were recorded for this clone. This rearrangement joins TRBV5-4 to TRBJ1-1, with D uncertain. V was clipped by 0 bases and J by 5 bases, with 17 bases between them. The CDR3 loop spans 16 amino acids. Germline V gives CDR1 SGHNT, CDR2 YYREEE (reference sequence). In nucleotides, the CDR3 is TGTGCCAGCAGCTTGGGACCGGGCTGGGAGTCAACTGAAGCTTTCTTT. This gives the protein CASSLGPGWESTEAFF.

The rearrangement joins TRBV9 to TRBJ2-5, with unresolved D. In germline, CDR1 is SGDLS, CDR2 YYNGEE. The V gene lost 3 bases and the J gene lost 4 bases, with 10 bases spanning the gap. The CDR3 sequence is 13 residues long. The CDR3 nucleotides read TGTGCCAGCAGCGCCGTTTCGGGAGAGACCCAGTACTTC. It encodes CASSAVSGETQYF.

As for this clone: Other DNA sequences in this sample translate to the same CDR3. The V gene is TRBV6-6, the J gene TRBJ1-5; the match to TRBD1 covers 7 bases. The CDR3 covers 15 residues. V lost 10 bases, J lost 1 base, and 10 bases stayed unmatched. Germline V gene sequence: CDR1 MNHNY, CDR2 SVGAGI (reference sequence). CDR3 DNA sequence: TGTGCCACCAAGCCCCCGGACAGGAGCAATCAGCCCCAGCATTTT. This codes for CATKPPDRSNQPQHF.

The chain combines TRBV30 with TRBJ2-1, with D possibly being TRBD2 (5 bases). This CDR3 has 14 amino acids. V was shortened by 4 bases and J by 2 bases, with 12 bases between the two germline ends. The germline CDR1 and CDR2 sequences are GTSNPN and SVGIG (reference sequence). CDR3 sequence (DNA): TGTGCCTGGACTCGGGGTAACCCCTACAATGAGCAGTTCTTC. The encoded protein is CAWTRGNPYNEQFF.

The chain recombines TRBV11-2 with TRBJ1-5, with TRBD1 matching 9 bases. The CDR3 is 14 amino acids. Germline values: CDR1 SGHAT, CDR2 FQNNGV. Trimming removed 5 bases from V and 7 bases from J; junction bases left unmatched: 6. The CDR3 DNA sequence: TGTGCCAGCAGCCAAACAGGGGGCGGCCAGCCCCAGCATTTT. This gives the protein CASSQTGGGQPQHF.

This clone was recorded a few times. The V gene is TRBV4-2, the J gene TRBJ2-1; TRBD1 is a possible D gene (5 bases). Germline loops: CDR1 LGHNA, CDR2 YNFKEQ. Between the trimmed V and J ends, which lost 2 bases and 5 bases, there was a span of 10 bases. The CDR3 runs 14 residues. CDR3 sequence (DNA): TGTGCCAGCAGCCAACTGGACAACGACAATGAGCAGTTCTTC. It is translated as CASSQLDNDNEQFF.

The rearrangement uses TRBV7-2 and TRBJ1-2; D not certain. The V end lost 5 bases, the J end lost 1 base, and 14 bases lay between the germline ends. From germline, CDR1 is SGHTA and CDR2 FQGNSA. There are 15 residues in the CDR3. The DNA for the CDR3 is TGTGCCAGCAGCGTAGGGCGGGGAGGTAACTATGGCTACACCTTC. Translated, it gives CASSVGRGGNYGYTF.

The chain combines TRBV4-3 with TRBJ2-7, with 9 bases that match TRBD2. Germline V lookup: CDR1 LGHNA, CDR2 YSLEER. V gave up 0 bases and J gave up 3 bases; unmatched junction bases: 9. The length of the CDR3 is 17 residues. CDR3 coding DNA: TGCGCCAGCAGCCAAGATCGAGCGGGGGGTTTTGGCTACGAGCAGTACTTC. It is translated as CASSQDRAGGFGYEQYF.

The chain joins TRBV5-1 to TRBJ2-1, with 7 bases aligning to TRBD2. After removal of 1 base from V and 7 bases from J, the junction contained 17 bases not matched to a gene. This CDR3 region has 18 residues. CDR1 and CDR2 (germline): SGHRS, YFSETQ. The CDR3 region is CASSLFGRGGRGGNEQFF. The CDR3 nucleotides are TGCGCCAGCAGCTTGTTTGGGCGGGGAGGGCGAGGCGGGAATGAGCAGTTCTTC.

This clone showed up just a few times. The chain links TRBV27 to TRBJ1-5, with D possibly being TRBD1 (6 bases). The CDR3 is made up of 13 amino acids. V was pared by 8 bases and J by 6 bases, with 14 bases between. Per germline, CDR1 MNHEY and CDR2 SMNVEV (reference sequence). CDR3 in DNA: TGTGCCAGCCGGACAGTAATTGGTCAGCCCCAGCATTTT. This codes for CASRTVIGQPQHF.

The V and J genes are TRBV11-2 and TRBJ2-1; 8 bases match TRBD2. CDR1 and CDR2 from the germline V gene are SGHAT and FQNNGV. The V and J ends lost 5 bases and 3 bases, in that order; junction bases with no gene match: 9. This CDR3 is built from 16 residues. The CDR3, as DNA: TGTGCCAGCAGCCCAATTACCGGGACTAGCTACAATGAGCAGTTCTTC. It translates to CASSPITGTSYNEQFF.

This clone was seen a handful of times. The V gene is TRBV5-1, the J gene TRBJ2-3; TRBD2 matches 8 bases. The CDR3 contains 16 residues. Germline trimming cut 0 bases from V and 4 bases from J; bases unmatched to any gene: 7. Germline lookup yields CDR1 SGHRS and CDR2 YFSETQ. This CDR3 reads CASSLGGTGGADTQYF. The CDR3 DNA follows: TGCGCCAGCAGCTTGGGAGGGACGGGGGGGGCAGATACGCAGTATTTT.

This clone has just a few counts. The J gene is TRBJ1-1, the V gene TRBV7-2; 7 bases are a match to TRBD1. The CDR3 length is 19 residues. The V gene end was trimmed by 6 bases and the J gene end by 0 bases; junction bases not matched to a gene: 19. The germline gives CDR1 SGHTA, CDR2 FQGNSA. CDR3 in amino acids: CASRTAHGPDRSVNTEAFF. In DNA, the CDR3 is TGTGCCAGCAGAACCGCTCATGGCCCGGACAGGTCTGTGAACACTGAAGCTTTCTTT.

The J gene is TRBJ1-6, the V gene TRBV27, with TRBD1 matching 11 bases. Germline V gene sequence: CDR1 MNHEY, CDR2 SMNVEV (reference sequence). This CDR3 has 14 residues. V shed 5 bases, J shed 9 bases, and the junction held 3 bases outside the gene matches. CDR3 DNA: TGTGCCAGCAGTGTAGGGACAGGGGGTTCACCCCTCCACTTT. Amino acids: CASSVGTGGSPLHF.

This chain uses TRBV5-1 with TRBJ2-6; TRBD1 matches 7 bases. V trimming: 0 bases; J trimming: 13 bases; junction bases outside the gene matches: 10. Germline CDR1 is SGHRS and CDR2 is YFSETQ. The length of the CDR3 is 15 residues. The CDR3 sequence: CASSLGTGTVGVLTF. The DNA for the CDR3 is TGCGCCAGCAGCTTGGGGACGGGGACAGTAGGAGTCCTGACTTTC.

The CDR3 sequence: CASSEVGRVGNTIYF. In DNA form, the CDR3 reads TGTGCCAGCAGTGAAGTCGGCCGGGTTGGAAACACCATATATTTT. The rearrangement uses TRBV6-1 and TRBJ1-3, with no clear D. The CDR3 is made up of 15 amino acids. CDR1 is MNHNS, CDR2 SASEGT, per germline. Trimming removed 1 base from V and 3 bases from J, with 10 bases in between.

A single count supports this clone. The CDR3 protein is CASRLVRTAISFPNYGYTF. CDR3 sequence (DNA): TGTGCAAGTCGCTTAGTCCGGACAGCCATCTCATTTCCTAACTATGGCTACACCTTC. The chain joins TRBV12-2 to TRBJ1-2; the table's TRBD1 call for D was not verified on the DNA. TRBV12-2 is given as a pseudogene. The CDR3 runs 19 residues.

The rearrangement uses TRBV6-5 and TRBJ2-7; unclear D gene. CDR3 size: 15 residues. V dropped 6 bases and J dropped 0 bases, with 15 bases sitting between them. The germline CDR1 and CDR2 sequences are MNHEY and SVGAGI. The chain's CDR3 is CASRILLRSSYEQYF. For the CDR3, the DNA is TGTGCCAGCAGGATACTACTGAGGAGCTCCTACGAGCAGTACTTC.

In this sample, this clone turned up a few times. The rearrangement links TRBV7-8 to TRBJ2-7; 10 bases are a match to TRBD2. V lost 4 bases to trimming and J lost 5 bases; unmatched junction nucleotides: 5. The CDR3 is made up of 14 amino acids. Germline V gene sequence: CDR1 SGHVS, CDR2 FQNEAQ. In DNA form, the CDR3 reads TGTGCCAGCAGCTCCACCGGGACTAGCGACGAGCAGTACTTC. Translated: CASSSTGTSDEQYF.